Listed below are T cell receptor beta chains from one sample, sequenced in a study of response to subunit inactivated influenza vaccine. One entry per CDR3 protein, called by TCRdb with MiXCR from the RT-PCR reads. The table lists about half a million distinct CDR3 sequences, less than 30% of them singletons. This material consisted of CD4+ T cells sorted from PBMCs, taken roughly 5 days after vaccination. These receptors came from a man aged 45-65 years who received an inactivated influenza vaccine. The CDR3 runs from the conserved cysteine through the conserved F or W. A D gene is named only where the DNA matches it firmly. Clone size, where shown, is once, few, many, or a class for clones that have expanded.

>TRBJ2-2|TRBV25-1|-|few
CASSDQVPGELFF
TGTGCCAGCAGTGATCAGGTCCCCGGGGAGCTGTTTTTT
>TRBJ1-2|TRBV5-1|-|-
CASSLRVNYGYTF
TGCGCCAGCAGCTTGAGGGTCAACTATGGCTACACCTTC
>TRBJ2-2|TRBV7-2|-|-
CASSPELMNTGELFF
TGTGCCAGCAGCCCCGAGCTAATGAACACCGGGGAGCTGTTTTTT
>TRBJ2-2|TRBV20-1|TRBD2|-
CSARGWKSGGANTGELFF
TGCAGTGCTAGAGGCTGGAAAAGCGGGGGCGCGAACACCGGGGAGCTGTTTTTT
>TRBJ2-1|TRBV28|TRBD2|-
CASRRGNPYNEQFF
TGTGCCAGCAGGCGGGGGAATCCATACAATGAGCAGTTCTTC
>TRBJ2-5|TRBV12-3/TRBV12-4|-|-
CASMLSGSGETQCF
TGTGCCAGCATGCTGTCGGGGTCGGGGGAGACCCAGTGCTTC
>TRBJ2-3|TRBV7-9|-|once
CASSLAGTRSTDTQYF
TGTGCCAGCAGCTTAGCCGGGACCCGGAGTACAGATACGCAGTATTTT
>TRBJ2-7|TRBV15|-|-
CATSMLGYEQYF
TGTGCCACCAGCATGCTCGGCTACGAGCAGTACTTC
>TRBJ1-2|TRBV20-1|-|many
CSASEEGDHGYTF
TGCAGTGCTAGTGAGGAAGGGGATCATGGCTACACCTTC
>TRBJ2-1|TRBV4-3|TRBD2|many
CASSQEGGNEQFF
TGCGCCAGCAGCCAAGAGGGAGGGAATGAGCAGTTCTTC
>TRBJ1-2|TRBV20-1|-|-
CSARRGIYYGYTF
TGCAGTGCTAGGAGAGGCATTTACTATGGCTACACCTTC
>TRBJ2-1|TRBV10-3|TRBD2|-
CAISVASGSAGGEQFF
TGTGCCATCAGTGTGGCTAGCGGGAGCGCGGGGGGTGAGCAGTTCTTC
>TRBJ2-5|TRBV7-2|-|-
CASSRQALGETQYF
TGTGCCAGCAGCCGACAGGCCTTAGGGGAGACCCAGTACTTC
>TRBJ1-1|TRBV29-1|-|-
CSVEFGRTEAFF
TGCAGCGTTGAATTCGGGCGAACTGAAGCTTTCTTT
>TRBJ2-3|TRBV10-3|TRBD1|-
CAISDGRGLIDTQYF
TGTGCCATCAGTGACGGCAGGGGGCTTATAGATACGCAGTATTTT
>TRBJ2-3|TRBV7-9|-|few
CASSLADFSPDTQYF
TGTGCCAGCAGCTTAGCGGACTTCTCACCAGATACGCAGTATTTT
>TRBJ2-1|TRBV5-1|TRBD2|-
CASSGGTSGDPYNEQFF
TGCGCCAGCAGCGGCGGGACTAGCGGGGACCCCTACAATGAGCAGTTCTTC
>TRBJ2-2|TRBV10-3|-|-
CAISESARAAGELFF
TGTGCCATCAGTGAGTCCGCCAGGGCGGCTGGGGAGCTGTTTTTT
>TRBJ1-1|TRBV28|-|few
CASSFLHTEAFF
TGTGCCAGCAGTTTCCTACACACTGAAGCTTTCTTT
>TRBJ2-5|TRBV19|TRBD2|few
CASSIGGGMIETQYF
TGTGCCAGTAGTATAGGCGGGGGGATGATTGAGACCCAGTACTTC
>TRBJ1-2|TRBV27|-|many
CASSQGGGLIQGYTF
TGTGCCAGCAGTCAAGGGGGGGGCCTGATCCAGGGCTACACCTTC
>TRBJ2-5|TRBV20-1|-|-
CSASMASQETQYF
TGCAGTGCTAGTATGGCGTCTCAAGAGACCCAGTACTTC
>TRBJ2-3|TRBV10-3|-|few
CAISEIVSHGTDTQYF
TGTGCCATCAGTGAGATCGTGTCCCACGGCACAGATACGCAGTATTTT
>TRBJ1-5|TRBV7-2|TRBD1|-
CASSLVGDSYQPQHF
TGTGCCAGCAGCTTAGTTGGGGACAGCTATCAGCCCCAGCATTTT
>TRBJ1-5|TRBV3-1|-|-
CASSQDHSNQPQHF
TGTGCCAGCAGCCAAGACCATAGCAATCAGCCCCAGCATTTT
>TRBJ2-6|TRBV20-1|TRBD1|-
CSAPRQGATNVLTF
TGCAGTGCCCCTAGACAGGGGGCGACCAACGTCCTGACTTTC
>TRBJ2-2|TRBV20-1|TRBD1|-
CSAHRTGGELFF
TGCAGTGCTCATAGGACAGGCGGGGAGCTGTTTTTT
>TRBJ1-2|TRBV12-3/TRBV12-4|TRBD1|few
CASSLTGSANYGYTF
TGTGCCAGCAGCCTGACAGGGTCAGCTAACTATGGCTACACCTTC
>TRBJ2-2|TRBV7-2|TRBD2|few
CASSPMGLAGAGGELFF
TGTGCCAGCAGCCCCATGGGACTAGCGGGAGCCGGCGGGGAGCTGTTTTTT
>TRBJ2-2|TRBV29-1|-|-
CSVERENTGELFF
TGCAGCGTTGAGAGGGAGAACACCGGGGAGCTGTTTTTT
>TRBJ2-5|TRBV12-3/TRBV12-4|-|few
CASSFGTDGGETQYF
TGTGCCAGCAGTTTTGGGACCGACGGTGGAGAGACCCAGTACTTC
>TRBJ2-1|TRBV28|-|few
CASRYQGNEQFF
TGTGCCAGCAGATACCAAGGTAATGAGCAGTTCTTC
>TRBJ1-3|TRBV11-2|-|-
CASSLSISGNTIYF
TGTGCCAGCAGCTTATCAATCTCTGGAAACACCATATATTTT
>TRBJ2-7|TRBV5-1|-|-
CASSEPLDYEQYF
TGCGCCAGCAGCGAGCCTCTGGACTACGAGCAGTACTTC
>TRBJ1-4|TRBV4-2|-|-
CASSLEGRFNEKLFF
TGTGCCAGCAGCCTCGAAGGCAGGTTCAATGAAAAACTGTTTTTT
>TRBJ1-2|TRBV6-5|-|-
CASSSPGRAGYTF
TGTGCCAGCAGTTCCCCGGGACGGGCTGGCTACACCTTC
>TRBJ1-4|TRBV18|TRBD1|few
CASSPRSRTGGEKLFF
TGTGCCAGCTCACCACGCTCGAGGACAGGGGGTGAAAAACTGTTTTTT
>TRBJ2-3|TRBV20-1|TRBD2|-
CSARAGGSDTQYF
TGCAGTGCTAGAGCGGGAGGCTCGGATACGCAGTATTTT
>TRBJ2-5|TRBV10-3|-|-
CAPSAVRRGQETQYF
TGTGCTCCATCGGCCGTAAGAAGGGGGCAAGAGACCCAGTACTTC
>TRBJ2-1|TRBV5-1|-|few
CASSLDWGDEQFF
TGCGCCAGCAGCTTGGATTGGGGTGATGAGCAGTTCTTC
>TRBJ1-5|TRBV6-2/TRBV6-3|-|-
CASNPDSVGQPQHF
TGTGCCAGCAATCCGGACAGCGTGGGTCAGCCCCAGCATTTT
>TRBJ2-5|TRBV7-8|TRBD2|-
CASNRGGPGETQYF
TGTGCCAGCAACCGGGGGGGGCCGGGAGAGACCCAGTACTTC
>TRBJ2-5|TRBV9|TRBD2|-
CASSVGREETQYF
TGTGCCAGCAGCGTGGGGAGGGAAGAGACCCAGTACTTC
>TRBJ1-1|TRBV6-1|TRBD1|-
CASREGTALTEAFF
TGTGCCAGCAGAGAGGGGACAGCTCTCACTGAAGCTTTCTTT
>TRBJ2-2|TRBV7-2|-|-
CASSPSSVRPNTGELFF
TGTGCCAGCAGCCCTTCCTCGGTCAGGCCGAACACCGGGGAGCTGTTTTTT
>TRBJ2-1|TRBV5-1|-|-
CASSYTREPYNEQFF
TGCGCCAGCAGCTACACTCGAGAGCCCTACAATGAGCAGTTCTTC
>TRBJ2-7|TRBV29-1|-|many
CSVGPGFYEQYF
TGCAGCGTTGGGCCTGGATTCTACGAGCAGTACTTC
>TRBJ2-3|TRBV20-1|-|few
CSARGLSRTDTQYF
TGCAGTGCTAGAGGACTCTCCCGCACAGATACGCAGTATTTT
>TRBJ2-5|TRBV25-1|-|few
CASSEWGGAETQYF
TGTGCCAGCAGTGAATGGGGGGGGGCGGAGACCCAGTACTTC